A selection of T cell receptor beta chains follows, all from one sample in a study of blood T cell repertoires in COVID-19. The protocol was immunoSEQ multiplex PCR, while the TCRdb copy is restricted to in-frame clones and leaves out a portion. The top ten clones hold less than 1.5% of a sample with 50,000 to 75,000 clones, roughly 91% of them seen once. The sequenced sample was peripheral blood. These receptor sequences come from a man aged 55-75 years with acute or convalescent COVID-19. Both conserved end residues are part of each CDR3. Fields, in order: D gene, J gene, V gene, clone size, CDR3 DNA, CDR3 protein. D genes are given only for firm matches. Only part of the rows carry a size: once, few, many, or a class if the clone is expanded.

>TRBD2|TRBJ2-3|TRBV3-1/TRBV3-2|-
TGTGCCAGCAGCCCGTCAGGACTAGCGGTCCGAGATACGCAGTATTTT
CASSPSGLAVRDTQYF
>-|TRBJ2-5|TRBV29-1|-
TGCAGCGCCAACCGGGGGACCGGGTGGGGGGAGACCCAGTACTTC
CSANRGTGWGETQYF
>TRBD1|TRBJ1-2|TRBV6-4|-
TGTGCCAGGGTAAGGACAGGGGGGATGGATGGCTACACCTTC
CARVRTGGMDGYTF
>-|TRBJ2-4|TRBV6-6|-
TGTGCCAGCAGTTGGGGGGACAAAAACATTCAGTACTTC
CASSWGDKNIQYF
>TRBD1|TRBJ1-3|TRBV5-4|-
TGTGCCAGCAGCTCGCCCCGACAGGGTGGTGGAAACACCATATATTTT
CASSSPRQGGGNTIYF
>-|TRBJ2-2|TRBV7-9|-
TGTGCCAGCAGCATAAGCCTTTCGAACACCGGGGAGCTGTTTTTT
CASSISLSNTGELFF
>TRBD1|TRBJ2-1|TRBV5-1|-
TGCGCCAGCAGGGTCGAGACAGGGCTGAATGAGCAGTTCTTC
CASRVETGLNEQFF
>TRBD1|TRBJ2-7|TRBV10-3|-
TGTGCCATCAGTGGCACAGGGGCGGTCGAGCAGTACTTC
CAISGTGAVEQYF
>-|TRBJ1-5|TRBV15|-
TGTGCCACCAGCAGGTGGTCGGATCAGCCCCAGCATTTT
CATSRWSDQPQHF
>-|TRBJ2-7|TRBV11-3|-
TGTGCCAGCAGCTTAGAAAGGGGAGGCGAGCAGTACTTC
CASSLERGGEQYF
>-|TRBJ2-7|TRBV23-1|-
TGCGCCAGCAGTCACCAGGCAGGGGTTCCGCAGTACGAGCAGTACTTC
CASSHQAGVPQYEQYF
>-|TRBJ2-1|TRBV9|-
TGTGCCAGCAGCGTAGCCGGGAAAGACAACAATGAGCAGTTCTTC
CASSVAGKDNNEQFF
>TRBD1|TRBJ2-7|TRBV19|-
TGTGCCAGTACTCTTGATGGACAGGGGATTTCCTACGAGCAGTACTTC
CASTLDGQGISYEQYF
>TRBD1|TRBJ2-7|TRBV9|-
TGTGCCAGCGGACGGACAGGTGACACCTACGAGCAGTACTTC
CASGRTGDTYEQYF
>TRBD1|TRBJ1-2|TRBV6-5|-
TGTGCCAGCAGTTACCAACAGGGGCGAGGCTACACCTTC
CASSYQQGRGYTF
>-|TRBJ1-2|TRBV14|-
TGTGCCAGCAGCCAAGAAGTTGGTCGGGGGTTTAACTATGGCTACACCTTC
CASSQEVGRGFNYGYTF
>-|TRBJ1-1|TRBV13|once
TGTGCCAGCAGCTTAGGGGGGAGGGGCACTGAAGCTTTCTTT
CASSLGGRGTEAFF
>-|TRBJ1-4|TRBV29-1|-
TGCAGCGTTGGGGTCTCACAGGCAACTAATGAAAAACTGTTTTTT
CSVGVSQATNEKLFF
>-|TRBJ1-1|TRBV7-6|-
TGTGCCAGCAGCCGCGACAGGTTAAACACTGAAGCTTTCTTT
CASSRDRLNTEAFF
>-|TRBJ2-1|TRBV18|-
TGTGCCAGCTCACCGGGACTCGACAATGAGCAGTTCTTC
CASSPGLDNEQFF
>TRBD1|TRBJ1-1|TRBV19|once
TGTGCCAGTAGTCGAACTCAGGGGGACACTGAAGCTTTCTTT
CASSRTQGDTEAFF
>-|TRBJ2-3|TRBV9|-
TGTGCCAGCAGCGTAGGTCCCCCTAGCACAGATACGCAGTATTTT
CASSVGPPSTDTQYF
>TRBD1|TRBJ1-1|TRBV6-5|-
TGTGCCAGCAGAGATCAGGGGGTCGCTGAAGCTTTCTTT
CASRDQGVAEAFF
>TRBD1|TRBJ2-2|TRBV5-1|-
TGCGCCAGCAGACCCGGGACAGGGTCTCCGGAGCTGTTTTTT
CASRPGTGSPELFF
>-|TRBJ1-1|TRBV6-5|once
TGTGCCAGCAGTTTTCGGGGGGGCAGCTTCGCTTTCTTT
CASSFRGGSFAFF
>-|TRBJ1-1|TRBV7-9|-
TGTGCCAGCAGCTTAATCCAACAGATAGGCACTGAAGCTTTCTTT
CASSLIQQIGTEAFF
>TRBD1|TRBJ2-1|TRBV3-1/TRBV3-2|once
TGTGCCAGCAGCCACAGACAGGGGAGAGTCAATGAGCAGTTCTTC
CASSHRQGRVNEQFF
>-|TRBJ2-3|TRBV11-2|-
TGTGCCAGCAGCCGAGCTAGCACAGATACGCAGTATTTT
CASSRASTDTQYF
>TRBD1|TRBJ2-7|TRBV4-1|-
TGCGCCAGCAGCTTCGGACAGGGGCACGAGCAGTACTTC
CASSFGQGHEQYF
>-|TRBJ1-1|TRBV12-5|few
TGTGCTAGTGGTTTGTTTATGGGGGCGGAGAACACTGAAGCTTTCTTT
CASGLFMGAENTEAFF
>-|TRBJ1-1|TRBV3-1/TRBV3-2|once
TGTGCCAGCAGCCAGGAACAGGGAGTGCGCGCTTTCTTT
CASSQEQGVRAFF
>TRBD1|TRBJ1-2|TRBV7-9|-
TGTGCCAGCAGCACGGAACGTGCCGGGACAGGGTATGGCTACACCTTC
CASSTERAGTGYGYTF
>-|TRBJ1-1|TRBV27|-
TGTGCCAGCAGTTTGGAGGGGAGGACTGAAGCTTTCTTT
CASSLEGRTEAFF
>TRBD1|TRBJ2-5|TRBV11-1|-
TGTGCCAGCAGTAGACAGGGTCATCTGGAGACCCAGTACTTC
CASSRQGHLETQYF
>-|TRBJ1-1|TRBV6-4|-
TGTGCCAGCAGTGATAACAGGAACACTGAAGCTTTCTTT
CASSDNRNTEAFF
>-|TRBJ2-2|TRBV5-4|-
TGTGCCAGCAGCTTGGTGCCAGCGGACGGGGAGCTGTTTTTT
CASSLVPADGELFF
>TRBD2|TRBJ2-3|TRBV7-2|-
TGTGCCAGCAGCTTAGCGGCCCGGGGACTAGCGGGGGGAAACCCTAGCACAGATACGCAGTATTTT
CASSLAARGLAGGNPSTDTQYF
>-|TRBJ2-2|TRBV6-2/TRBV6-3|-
TGTGCCAGCAGTTCCGACAAGAACACCGGGGAGCTGTTTTTT
CASSSDKNTGELFF
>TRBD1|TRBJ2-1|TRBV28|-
TGTGCCAGCAGTTTCGTAAGAGGGGGCCAGAGTTCCTACAATGAGCAGTTCTTC
CASSFVRGGQSSYNEQFF
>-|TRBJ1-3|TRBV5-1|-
TGCGCCAGCAGCTTGGGAGGTTCGGGAAACACCATATATTTT
CASSLGGSGNTIYF
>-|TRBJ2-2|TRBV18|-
TGTGCCAGCTCACCTAACCTATCCGGGGCGAACACCGGGGAGCTGTTTTTT
CASSPNLSGANTGELFF
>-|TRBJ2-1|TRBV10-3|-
TGTGCCATCAGTGAGACATTATACAATGAGCAGTTCTTC
CAISETLYNEQFF